The 9 T cell receptor beta chains given below trace back to one sample, sequenced in a study of human T cells and chemical hapten exposure. The time point here: patch test 3, about 24 weeks after DPC sensitization. Treatment given: therapeutic diphenylcyclopropenone sensitization with weekly scalp DPC. TCRdb ran MiXCR on the RACE reads and lists one entry per CDR3 protein. This table has 150,000 to 200,000 distinct CDR3 sequences, 28% appearing once. The sample consisted of whole blood, taken in connection with sensitization to the hapten diphenylcyclopropenone (DPC). Receptors originate from a woman younger than 35 with alopecia areata. Some clones in this sample may be carry-over from other donors' samples.

This clonotype was seen a few times. The V call is TRBV7-3, the J call TRBJ2-2; D remains ambiguous. Trimming stripped 0 bases from V and 6 bases from J, with 8 bases between. CDR3 length: 14 amino acids. The germline gives CDR1 SGHTA, CDR2 FQGTGA. The CDR3, as DNA: TGTGCCAGCAGCTTAACCACATCTTCCGGGGAGCTGTTTTTT. Amino acid sequence: CASSLTTSSGELFF.

The chain has TRBV20-1 and TRBJ1-2, with 8 bases aligning to TRBD1. Trimming took 6 bases from V and 9 from J; bases not matched to a gene: 9. CDR3 size: 12 residues. Germline V gene sequence: CDR1 DFQATT, CDR2 SNEGSKA (reference sequence). In DNA, the CDR3 is TGCAGTGCCCAGAACAGGGGGATTAGCTACACCTTC. Protein: CSAQNRGISYTF.

V is TRBV20-1 and J is TRBJ1-2; 7 bases line up with TRBD1. CDR3 size: 12 residues. CDR1 DFQATT and CDR2 SNEGSKA come from the germline V gene (reference sequence). Trimming removed 6 bases from V and 7 bases from J; junction bases left unmatched: 8. This chain's CDR3 is CSASSTGSGYTF. CDR3 DNA: TGCAGTGCCTCTTCGACAGGGAGTGGCTACACCTTC.

This clonotype was observed a few times. At one of its ends the junction is not consistent with the germline gene, which may arise from a read error. The V and J genes are TRBV7-8 and TRBJ2-4; 9 bases are shared with TRBD1. Germline-derived CDR1 and CDR2 are SGHVS and FQNEAQ. There are 16 residues in the CDR3. The CDR3 bases are TGTGCCAACAGCCCCCGACAGGGGGGTACCAAAAACATTCAGTACTTC. It is translated as CANSPRQGGTKNIQYF.

This clonotype was counted once. The chain has TRBV7-9 and TRBJ2-6, with 7 bases fitting TRBD1. The CDR3 runs to 17 residues. Trimming removed 8 bases from V and 0 bases from J; junction bases left unmatched: 10. In germline, CDR1 is SEHNR, CDR2 FQNEAQ (reference sequence). The CDR3 here is CASLAGGSGSGANVLTF. The CDR3 nucleotides are TGTGCCAGCCTCGCAGGGGGTTCTGGCTCTGGGGCCAACGTCCTGACTTTC.

This clonotype turned up a few times. This sequence joins TRBV20-1 and TRBJ1-3; 7 bases are shared with TRBD1. V was pared by 3 bases and J by 0 bases, with 5 bases of the junction left unmatched. The CDR3 extends over 15 amino acids. Germline CDR1 and CDR2: DFQATT and SNEGSKA (reference sequence). CDR3 protein: CSARDRRRSGNTIYF. CDR3 nucleotide sequence: TGCAGTGCTAGGGACAGGAGACGCTCTGGAAACACCATATATTTT.

A few counts support this clonotype. V gene TRBV12-1 combines with J gene TRBJ2-1. TRBV12-1 is reported as a pseudogene. The CDR3 is made up of 11 amino acids. DNA of the CDR3: TGTGCCAGTCTAGGGTTAGGTGAGCAGTTCTTC. Its translation is CASLGLGEQFF.

The chain joins TRBV6-5 to TRBJ2-3; D unresolved. The CDR3 runs to 11 residues. From germline, CDR1 is MNHEY and CDR2 SVGAGI. The V and J ends lost 8 bases and 6 bases respectively, with 9 bases between them. CDR3 sequence (DNA): TGTGCCAGCCAACGGACGGATACGCAGTATTTT. It yields the protein CASQRTDTQYF.

The V and J genes are TRBV7-2 and TRBJ1-3; the D is unclear. From germline, CDR1 is SGHTA and CDR2 FQGNSA. The CDR3 is 15 amino acids. Trimming removed 2 bases from V and 1 base from J, with 9 bases in between. The CDR3 spells CASSLYLGSGNTIYF. The CDR3 DNA sequence: TGTGCCAGCAGCTTATATCTGGGATCTGGAAACACCATATATTTT.